This TCR beta chain is from a study of identical twins. V dropped 0 bases and J dropped 7 bases, with 11 bases sitting between them. The CDR3 covers 13 residues. The germline CDR1 and CDR2 sequences are SGHRS and YFSETQ. A universal primer site was added by template switching, and unique molecular identifiers were carried by the cDNA. TCRdb re-analysed the 5' RACE reads in MiXCR, keeping a single row per CDR3 protein. The table records about 430,000 distinct CDR3 sequences, about a fifth of them present only once. The receptor's source is a man aged 45-65 years in good health. V usage is TRBV5-1 and J usage is TRBJ2-7; the D is unclear. The sample comprised naive T cells sorted from blood. The CDR3 sequence: CASSLEPGREQYF. In DNA, the CDR3 is TGCGCCAGCAGCTTGGAGCCTGGTCGGGAGCAGTACTTC. Using reference TRBV5-1 and TRBJ2-7 for the parts outside the CDR3, the full variable domain is KAGVTQTPRYLIKTRGQQVTLSCSPISGHRSVSWYQQTPGQGLQFLFEYFSETQRNKGNFPGRFSGRQFSNSRSEMNVSTLELGDSALYLCASSLEPGREQYFGPGTRLTVT.